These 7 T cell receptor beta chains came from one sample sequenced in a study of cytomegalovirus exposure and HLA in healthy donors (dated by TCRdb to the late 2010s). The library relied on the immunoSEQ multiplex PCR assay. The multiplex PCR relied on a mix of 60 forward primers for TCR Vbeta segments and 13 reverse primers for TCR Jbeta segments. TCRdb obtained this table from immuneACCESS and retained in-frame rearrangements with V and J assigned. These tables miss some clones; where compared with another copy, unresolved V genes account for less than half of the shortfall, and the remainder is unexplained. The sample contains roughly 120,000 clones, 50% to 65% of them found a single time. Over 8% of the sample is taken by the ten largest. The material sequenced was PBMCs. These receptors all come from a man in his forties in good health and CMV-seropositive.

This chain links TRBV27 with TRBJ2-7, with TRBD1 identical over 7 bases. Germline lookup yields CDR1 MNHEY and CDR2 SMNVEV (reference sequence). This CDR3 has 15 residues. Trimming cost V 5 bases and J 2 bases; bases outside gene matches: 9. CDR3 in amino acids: CASSLPGQLPYEQYF. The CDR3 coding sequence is TGTGCCAGCAGTCTACCGGGACAGCTACCCTACGAGCAGTACTTC.

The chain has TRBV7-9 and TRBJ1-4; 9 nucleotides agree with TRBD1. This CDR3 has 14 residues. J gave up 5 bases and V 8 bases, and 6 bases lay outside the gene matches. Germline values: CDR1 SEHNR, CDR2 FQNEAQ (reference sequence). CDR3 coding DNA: TGTGCCAGCGGACCGGACAGGGGAAATGAAAAACTGTTTTTT. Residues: CASGPDRGNEKLFF. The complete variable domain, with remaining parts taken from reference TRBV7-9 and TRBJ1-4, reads DTGVSQNPRHKITKRGQNVTFRCDPISEHNRLYWYRQTLGQGPEFLTYFQNEAQLEKSRLLSDRFSAERPKGSFSTLEIQRTEQGDSAMYLCASGPDRGNEKLFFGSGTQLSVL.

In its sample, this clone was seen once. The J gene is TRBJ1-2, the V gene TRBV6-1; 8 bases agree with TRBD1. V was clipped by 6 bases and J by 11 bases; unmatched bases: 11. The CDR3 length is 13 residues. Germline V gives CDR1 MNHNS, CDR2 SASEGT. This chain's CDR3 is CASRPGTGESYTF. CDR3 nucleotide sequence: TGTGCCAGCAGACCCGGGACAGGCGAGAGTTACACCTTC.

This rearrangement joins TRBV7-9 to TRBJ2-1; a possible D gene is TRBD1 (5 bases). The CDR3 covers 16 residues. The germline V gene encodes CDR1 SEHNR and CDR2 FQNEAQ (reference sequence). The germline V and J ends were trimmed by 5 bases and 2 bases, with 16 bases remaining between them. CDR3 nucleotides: TGTGCCAGCAGCCCCCTTGTGGGGCTCACCTACAATGAGCAGTTCTTC. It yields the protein CASSPLVGLTYNEQFF.

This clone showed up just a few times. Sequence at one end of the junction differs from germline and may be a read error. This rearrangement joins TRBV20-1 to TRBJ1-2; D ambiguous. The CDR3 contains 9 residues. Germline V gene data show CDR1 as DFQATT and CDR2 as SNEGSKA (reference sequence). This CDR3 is CSAASPFAF. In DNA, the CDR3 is TGCAGTGCAGCATCCCCTTTCGCCTTC.

CDR3 loop: CAWSAQGLIYEQYF. The DNA for the CDR3 is TGTGCCTGGAGTGCGCAGGGGCTCATCTACGAGCAGTACTTC. V usage is TRBV30 and J usage is TRBJ2-7; D is perhaps TRBD1 (6 bases). CDR1 is GTSNPN, CDR2 SVGIG, per germline (reference sequence). The CDR3 has 14 residues. The V and J ends lost 1 base and 3 bases respectively, with 13 bases between them.

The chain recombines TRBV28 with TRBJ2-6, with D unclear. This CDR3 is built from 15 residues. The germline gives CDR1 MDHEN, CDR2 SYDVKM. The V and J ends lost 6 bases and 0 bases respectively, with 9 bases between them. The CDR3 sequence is CASRPDISGANVLTF. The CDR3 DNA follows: TGTGCCAGCAGGCCAGACATCTCTGGGGCCAACGTCCTGACTTTC.